This T cell receptor (beta chain) was recovered during a study of blood T cell repertoires in COVID-19. Whole-study context: The United States, Italy and Spain were the sources of the acute and convalescent COVID-19 samples. The cDNA or gDNA used as material had been derived from T cells, B-cell-depleted T cells, or PBMCs.

With 0 bases removed from V and 10 bases from J, the gap between germline ends came to 10 bases. The CDR3 runs 14 residues. Germline V CDR1 and CDR2: LGHNA, YNFKEQ. Per the original methods: Reference gene primer amplification gave nucleated cell count estimates. Produced via immunoSEQ multiplex PCR; TCRdb's table is partial and in-frame only. That table gives V, J and clone size, and the DNA gave D and trimming. The data show about 180,000 clones, 80% to 90% seen once. Material for sequencing was peripheral blood. The clonotype originates from a human donor with active or convalescent COVID-19. The donor label of this sample is uncertain. The chain links TRBV4-2 to TRBJ1-6; no definite D call. This chain's CDR3 is CASSQESDISPLHF. The DNA of the CDR3 is TGTGCCAGCAGCCAAGAGAGCGATATCTCACCCCTCCACTTT.